This entry lists 32 T cell receptor beta chains sequenced from one sample in a study of shared clonotypes between healthy human individuals. CD45RO-negative, CCR7-positively selected cells formed the naive CD8 fraction, excluding terminally differentiated effector memory CD45RA+ cells. Repertoires were generated with immunoSEQ multiplex PCR, while TCRdb's copy carries only in-frame clones and drops some. This table has about 2.1 million clones, over 85% appearing once. Sequenced material: naive CD8+ T cells from PBMCs. The receptors here all came from a man aged 18 to 29 in good health. Some clones in this sample may be carry-over from other donors' samples.

The chain has TRBV2 and TRBJ2-7; D is undetermined. The CDR3 is 13 residues long. CDR1 SNHLY and CDR2 FYNNEI come from the germline V gene. V dropped 4 bases and J dropped 5 bases, with 12 bases sitting between them. This CDR3 is CASSVWNMDEQYF. The CDR3 coding sequence is TGTGCCAGCAGTGTTTGGAATATGGACGAGCAGTACTTC.

This chain joins TRBV4-2 and TRBJ1-2; no clear D gene. V dropped 4 bases and J dropped 0 bases, with 18 bases sitting between them. The CDR3 loop spans 17 amino acids. Germline CDR1 LGHNA, CDR2 YNFKEQ. This CDR3 is CASSPSKYTETNYGYTF. In DNA form, the CDR3 reads TGTGCCAGCAGCCCAAGCAAGTACACAGAGACTAACTATGGCTACACCTTC.

The chain is built from TRBV7-3 and TRBJ1-1, with D possibly TRBD1 on 6 matching bases. The germline V and J ends were trimmed by 5 bases and 3 bases, with 31 bases remaining between them. This CDR3 has 20 residues. Germline assignment: CDR1 SGHTA and CDR2 FQGTGA. CDR3 loop: CASSPGARQEICDKDTEAFF. CDR3 DNA: TGTGCCAGCAGCCCCGGCGCCAGACAGGAAATTTGTGATAAGGACACTGAAGCTTTCTTT. Together with reference TRBV7-3 and TRBJ1-1, the CDR3 gives the full variable domain: GAGVSQTPSNKVTEKGKYVELRCDPISGHTALYWYRQSLGQGPEFLIYFQGTGAADDSGLPNDRFFAVRPEGSVSTLKIQRTERGDSAVYLCASSPGARQEICDKDTEAFFGQGTRLTVV.

V gene TRBV28 combines with J gene TRBJ2-3; 8 nucleotides agree with TRBD1. The V and J ends lost 6 bases and 5 bases, in that order; junction bases with no gene match: 10. Germline assignment: CDR1 MDHEN and CDR2 SYDVKM. The CDR3 has 15 amino acids. CDR3: CASSGARTGKDTQYF. CDR3 coding DNA: TGTGCCAGCAGCGGGGCCCGGACAGGGAAAGATACGCAGTATTTT.

The V call is TRBV27, the J call TRBJ1-2, with 7 bases identical to TRBD1. The germline CDR1 and CDR2 sequences are MNHEY and SMNVEV (reference sequence). The CDR3 has 14 residues. Trimming cost V 5 bases and J 5 bases; bases outside gene matches: 8. The CDR3 DNA is TGTGCCAGCAGTCCGCGGACAGGACTTTATGGCTACACCTTC. It translates to CASSPRTGLYGYTF.

The V and J genes are TRBV7-6 and TRBJ2-5, with 9 bases that match TRBD1. The CDR3 runs to 14 residues. Germline V lookup: CDR1 SGHVS, CDR2 FNYEAQ. V gave up 5 bases and J gave up 5 bases; unmatched junction bases: 6. The CDR3 sequence is CASSPTGQGETQYF. CDR3 in DNA: TGTGCCAGCAGCCCAACTGGACAGGGGGAGACCCAGTACTTC.

This clone was observed once. The V gene is TRBV6-1, the J gene TRBJ2-7, with D possibly TRBD2 on 6 matching bases. Trimming took 10 bases from V and 3 from J, leaving 13 bases between them. The germline V gene encodes CDR1 MNHNS and CDR2 SASEGT. CDR3 size: 12 residues. CDR3 sequence: CAITGLLYEQYF. In DNA form, the CDR3 reads TGTGCCATTACGGGACTCCTCTACGAGCAGTACTTC.

V gene TRBV16 combines with J gene TRBJ2-1; 15 bases are shared with TRBD2. Germline CDR1 and CDR2: KGHSY and FQNENV. The V segment lost 4 bases and the J segment 0 bases; nucleotides outside the gene matches: 10. This CDR3 contains 20 residues. CDR3 DNA: TGTGCCAGCAGCCCGATAAGGACTAGCGGGAGGGCCAGCTCCTACAATGAGCAGTTCTTC. Amino acids: CASSPIRTSGRASSYNEQFF.

The chain uses TRBV28 and TRBJ2-2; no clear D. The CDR3 covers 13 residues. Germline V gene lookup returns CDR1 MDHEN and CDR2 SYDVKM. The V gene lost 2 bases and the J gene lost 9 bases, with 10 bases spanning the gap. CDR3 DNA: TGTGCCAGCAGTTTACGGGTTTTTAGGGAGCTGTTTTTT. It codes for CASSLRVFRELFF.

The rearrangement uses TRBV15 and TRBJ2-3; D possibly corresponds to TRBD1 (6 bases). Germline-derived CDR1 and CDR2 are LNHNV and YYDKDF (reference sequence). The V gene lost 5 bases and the J gene lost 6 bases, with 12 bases spanning the gap. The CDR3 has 13 amino acids. CDR3 DNA: TGTGCCACCAGCTCGCGGACAGCGGATACGCAGTATTTT. It specifies CATSSRTADTQYF. Together with reference TRBV15 and TRBJ2-3, the CDR3 gives the full variable domain: DAMVIQNPRYQVTQFGKPVTLSCSQTLNHNVMYWYQQKSSQAPKLLFHYYDKDFNNEADTPDNFQSRRPNTSFCFLDIRSPGLGDTAMYLCATSSRTADTQYFGPGTRLTVL.

This clone was seen once. The chain is built from TRBV29-1 and TRBJ2-7; weak D call: TRBD1 (7 bases). The CDR3 totals 12 residues. The germline V and J ends were trimmed by 7 bases and 2 bases, with 12 bases remaining between them. Looked up from germline, CDR1 is SQVTM and CDR2 is ANQGSEA. Written as DNA, the CDR3 is TGCAGCGGCGGGACAGCAACCTACGAGCAGTACTTC. Its translation: CSGGTATYEQYF.

V usage is TRBV6-5 and J usage is TRBJ1-2; D unresolved. Per the germline V gene, CDR1 is MNHEY and CDR2 is SVGAGI. This CDR3 is built from 13 residues. Trimming left V 4 bases short and J 7 bases short, with 13 bases between. CDR3 in DNA: TGTGCCAGCAGTTTCCTCGACTTCGGTGGCTACACCTTC. The encoded protein is CASSFLDFGGYTF.

The genes are TRBV9 and TRBJ1-1; no clear D. The CDR3 loop spans 13 amino acids. The germline gives CDR1 SGDLS, CDR2 YYNGEE. Trimming left V 3 bases short and J 1 base short, with 7 bases between. This chain's CDR3 is CASSDLRNTEAFF. CDR3 coding DNA: TGTGCCAGCAGCGATCTCAGGAACACTGAAGCTTTCTTT.

The rearrangement links TRBV4-1 to TRBJ1-2; D remains unclear. Germline CDR1 reads MGHRA; CDR2 reads YSYEKL. V lost 1 base and J lost 0, with 12 bases in between. There are 16 residues in the CDR3. The CDR3 loop reads CASSQVGDRPNYGYTF. For the CDR3, the DNA is TGCGCCAGCAGCCAAGTAGGCGATCGACCTAACTATGGCTACACCTTC.

On this clone: One junction end disagrees with the germline gene, perhaps due to a read error. This chain uses TRBV5-1 with TRBJ2-3; 7 bases align to TRBD2. The CDR3 length is 14 residues. Germline-derived CDR1 and CDR2 are SGHRS and YFSETQ. CDR3 amino acids: CASSLGGSRDTQYF. CDR3 sequence (DNA): TGCGCCAGCAGCTTGGGCGGGAGCAGAGATACGCAGTATTTT.

This CDR3 is CASRDSVTGQGNGEQYF. In DNA form, the CDR3 reads TGTGCCAGCAGGGACTCAGTAACAGGGCAAGGTAACGGCGAGCAGTACTTC. This chain uses TRBV27 with TRBJ2-7; possibly TRBD1 for D (6 bases). This CDR3 is 17 amino acids long. The germline gives CDR1 MNHEY, CDR2 SMNVEV (reference sequence). The V and J ends lost 6 bases and 6 bases respectively, with 27 bases between them.

The genes are TRBV6-1 and TRBJ1-3; the D gene is possibly TRBD1 (6 bases). The CDR3 has 14 amino acids. Trimming took off 6 bases at V and 4 bases at J, with 13 bases between the two ends. Germline CDR1 is MNHNS and CDR2 is SASEGT. DNA of the CDR3: TGTGCCAGCAGGGAGACAGGAGAAGGAAACACCATATATTTT. Translating gives CASRETGEGNTIYF.

J is TRBJ2-5 and V is TRBV19; D unclear. V lost 3 bases and J lost 1, with 3 bases in between. CDR3 length: 12 residues. Looked up from germline, CDR1 is LNHDA and CDR2 is SQIVND (reference sequence). The CDR3 here is CASSIPQETQYF. The DNA for the CDR3 is TGTGCCAGTAGTATCCCCCAAGAGACCCAGTACTTC.

This rearrangement joins TRBV10-1 to TRBJ2-1; the D gene could be TRBD1 or TRBD2 (5 bases each). Germline assignment: CDR1 WNHNN and CDR2 SYGVQD (reference sequence). The CDR3 runs 15 residues. Trimming stripped 3 bases from V and 0 bases from J, with 9 bases between. DNA of the CDR3: TGCGCCAGCAGTGATTTGAGGGGCTCCTACAATGAGCAGTTCTTC. This codes for CASSDLRGSYNEQFF.

The chain joins TRBV18 to TRBJ2-7; perhaps TRBD1 as D (6 bases). This CDR3 region has 15 residues. Per the germline V gene, CDR1 is KGHSH and CDR2 is LQKENI. Trimming took 0 bases from V and 3 from J, leaving 12 bases between them. The CDR3 here is CASSPPQGPIYEQYF. In DNA, the CDR3 is TGTGCCAGCTCACCACCTCAGGGGCCGATCTACGAGCAGTACTTC.

The chain uses TRBV15 and TRBJ2-7, with D perhaps assigned TRBD1 or TRBD2 (5 bases each). The V gene's germline CDR1 is LNHNV and CDR2 YYDKDF (reference sequence). The CDR3 sequence is 13 residues long. V was cut by 1 base and J by 5 bases, with 9 bases left in between. In DNA, the CDR3 is TGTGCCACCAGCAGAGCTGGGGGAAACGAGCAGTACTTC. It translates to CATSRAGGNEQYF.

The J gene is TRBJ2-1, the V gene TRBV6-1, with D possibly being TRBD1 (5 bases). The V gene's germline CDR1 is MNHNS and CDR2 SASEGT. This CDR3 is built from 15 residues. Trimming pared 2 bases from V and 5 bases from J, leaving 13 bases between. CDR3 sequence reads: CASSEWQGPNNEQFF. CDR3 DNA: TGTGCCAGCAGTGAATGGCAGGGCCCTAACAATGAGCAGTTCTTC.

The J gene is TRBJ1-3, the V gene TRBV27; tentative D call: TRBD1 (6 bases). The germline V and J ends were trimmed by 4 bases and 6 bases, with 13 bases remaining between them. The CDR3 spans 14 residues. The germline V gene encodes CDR1 MNHEY and CDR2 SMNVEV (reference sequence). CDR3 DNA sequence: TGTGCCAGCAGTTCGGACAGCGAGGCAAACACCATATATTTT. Protein sequence: CASSSDSEANTIYF.

The gene calls are TRBV7-9 and TRBJ2-5; unclear D gene. Per germline, CDR1 SEHNR and CDR2 FQNEAQ (reference sequence). Trimming removed 3 bases from V and 5 bases from J, with 13 bases in between. This CDR3 spans 14 amino acids. CDR3 bases: TGTGCCAGCAGCTTGGCGGACCCCCAGGAGACCCAGTACTTC. Its translation is CASSLADPQETQYF.

This chain links TRBV6-5 with TRBJ1-2, with D perhaps matching TRBD1 (5 bases). Germline loops: CDR1 MNHEY, CDR2 SVGAGI. The CDR3 runs 16 residues. The V and J ends lost 2 bases and 5 bases respectively, with 18 bases between them. This chain's CDR3 is CASSYARGAWGYGYTF. The CDR3 DNA reads TGTGCCAGCAGTTACGCGCGCGGGGCCTGGGGTTATGGCTACACCTTC.

V is TRBV10-3 and J is TRBJ2-1, with TRBD2 matching 11 bases. The CDR3 runs to 16 residues. V lost 4 bases and J lost 7; bases outside the gene matches: 9. CDR1 and CDR2 (germline): ENHRY, SYGVKD. The CDR3 loop reads CAISGPTSGNGNEQFF. The CDR3 DNA reads as TGTGCCATCAGTGGACCGACTAGCGGGAATGGGAATGAGCAGTTCTTC.

V and J are TRBV2 and TRBJ2-3; 13 bases map to TRBD2. The CDR3 consists of 17 residues. V trimming: 6 bases; J trimming: 2 bases; junction bases outside the gene matches: 8. From germline, CDR1 is SNHLY and CDR2 FYNNEI. CDR3 sequence reads: CASRGYGTSGDTDTQYF. The CDR3 DNA sequence: TGTGCCAGCAGGGGATATGGGACTAGCGGGGACACAGATACGCAGTATTTT.

The gene calls are TRBV10-2 and TRBJ2-1, with a tentative D call TRBD1 (5 bases). V was cut by 3 bases and J by 4 bases, with 10 bases left in between. This CDR3 spans 14 amino acids. Germline V gene data show CDR1 as WSHSY and CDR2 as SAAADI. The CDR3 here is CASSERTIYNEQFF. CDR3 sequence (DNA): TGCGCCAGCAGTGAAAGGACAATATACAATGAGCAGTTCTTC.

The chain combines TRBV9 with TRBJ1-2; TRBD1 aligns across 7 bases. V lost 0 bases to trimming and J lost 5 bases; unmatched junction nucleotides: 13. The CDR3 length is 17 residues. From germline, CDR1 is SGDLS and CDR2 YYNGEE. CDR3 bases: TGTGCCAGCAGCGTAGAGACAGGGTCGTTGCGGCCGTATGGCTACACCTTC. Protein: CASSVETGSLRPYGYTF.

This clone was observed a few times. This sample includes further DNA sequences coding for the same CDR3. The chain carries TRBV5-4 and TRBJ1-1, with D tentatively TRBD1 (6 bases). The V gene's germline CDR1 is SGHNT and CDR2 YYREEE (reference sequence). The V end lost 4 bases, the J end lost 2 bases, and 15 bases lay between the germline ends. The CDR3 has 15 amino acids. For the CDR3, the DNA is TGTGCCAGCAGCCTCTGGACAGACCTAAACACTGAAGCTTTCTTT. This gives the protein CASSLWTDLNTEAFF.

This chain connects TRBV5-1 to TRBJ1-2, with 8 bases matching TRBD1. CDR3 size: 15 residues. Trimming removed 3 bases from V and 6 bases from J; junction bases left unmatched: 10. Germline CDR1 SGHRS, CDR2 YFSETQ. The CDR3: CASSSEQGELDGYTF. As DNA, the CDR3 is TGCGCCAGCAGCTCCGAACAGGGGGAGTTGGATGGCTACACCTTC.

The CDR3 here is CASSDANTGVNNEQYF. CDR3 DNA: TGTGCCAGCAGCGACGCGAATACGGGAGTTAACAACGAGCAGTACTTC. The chain couples TRBV7-9 to TRBJ2-7; D perhaps matches TRBD2 (6 bases). The CDR3 length is 16 residues. Trimming cost V 5 bases and J 5 bases, with 22 bases left between them. Germline V CDR1 and CDR2: SEHNR, FQNEAQ (reference sequence).